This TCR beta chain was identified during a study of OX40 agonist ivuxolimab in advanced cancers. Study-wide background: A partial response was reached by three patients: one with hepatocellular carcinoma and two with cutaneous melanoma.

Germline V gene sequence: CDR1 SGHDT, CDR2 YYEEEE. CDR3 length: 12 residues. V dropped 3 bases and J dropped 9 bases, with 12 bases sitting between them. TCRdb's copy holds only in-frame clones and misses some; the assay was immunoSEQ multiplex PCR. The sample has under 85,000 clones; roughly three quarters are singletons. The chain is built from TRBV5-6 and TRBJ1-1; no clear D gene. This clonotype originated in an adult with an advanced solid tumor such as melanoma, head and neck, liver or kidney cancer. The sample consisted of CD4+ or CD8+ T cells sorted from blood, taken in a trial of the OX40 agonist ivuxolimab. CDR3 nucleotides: TGTGCCAGCAGCTATCAAGGCACGAAAGCTTTCTTT. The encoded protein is CASSYQGTKAFF. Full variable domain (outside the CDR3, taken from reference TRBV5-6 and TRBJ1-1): DAGVTQSPTHLIKTRGQQVTLRCSPKSGHDTVSWYQQALGQGPQFIFQYYEEEERQRGNFPDRFSGHQFPNYSSELNVNALLLGDSALYLCASSYQGTKAFFGQGTRLTVV.